The T cell receptor (beta chain) under discussion was sequenced for a study of blood T cell repertoires in COVID-19. Study-wide context: PBMCs, B-cell-depleted T cells, or T cells were the source of the cDNA or gDNA that made up the material.

Source study methods: Reference gene primer amplification gave nucleated cell count estimates. Sequencing was performed with immunoSEQ multiplex PCR; in TCRdb, only in-frame clones are kept and a portion is missing. The V and J calls and clone size are taken from that table; D and trimming were inferred from the DNA. The sample lists fewer than 300,000 clones; approximately 90% were seen once. This study enrolled people aged about 18 to 90 from about two dozen US geographic areas. Cohort placement rested on clinical history that participants reported themselves. The germline V gene encodes CDR1 SGHRS and CDR2 YFSETQ. With 3 bases removed from V and 1 base from J, the gap between germline ends came to 12 bases. CDR3 size: 15 residues.

The rearrangement uses TRBV5-1 and TRBJ2-3; D is uncertain. This clonotype was obtained from a woman aged 35 to 49 with acute COVID-19. Sequencing input: PBMCs or T cells enriched from blood (not recorded which). CDR3 in amino acids: CASSSSELGTDTQYF. In DNA form, the CDR3 reads TGCGCCAGCAGCTCCTCAGAATTGGGCACAGATACGCAGTATTTT.